This TCR beta chain was captured in a study of T cell responses to AZD1222 COVID-19 vaccine. V lost 4 bases to trimming and J lost 1 base, with 14 bases between them. The CDR3 extends over 16 amino acids. Germline loops: CDR1 LNHDA, CDR2 SQIVND (reference sequence). Repertoires were generated with immunoSEQ multiplex PCR, while TCRdb's copy carries only in-frame clones and drops some. The sample holds 150,000 to 200,000 clones, roughly 94% seen once. This TCR was sampled from an adult who received the AZD1222 COVID-19 vaccine. This rearrangement joins TRBV19 to TRBJ1-5; a possible D gene is TRBD1 (5 bases). The sample in question was peripheral blood, obtained 28 days after the second AZD1222 dose. The CDR3 nucleotides are TGTGCCAGTAGTAGGGGGGTCCTTGGAAGCAATCAGCCCCAGCATTTT. Translating it yields CASSRGVLGSNQPQHF.